Below are 27 T cell receptor beta chains sequenced from a single sample in a study of blood T cell repertoires in COVID-19. Libraries were prepared by immunoSEQ multiplex PCR; TCRdb keeps only in-frame clonotypes and omits some of them. There are approximately 160,000 clones in the sample; around 81% occur only once, and 10% to 15% lies in the top ten. Sequencing input: peripheral blood. All receptors derive from a man aged 65-85 years who had recovered from COVID-19.

The chain combines TRBV2 with TRBJ2-1; tentatively, D is TRBD2 (6 bases). The germline V gene encodes CDR1 SNHLY and CDR2 FYNNEI. V gave up 6 bases and J gave up 7 bases, with 13 bases separating them. The CDR3 is made up of 13 amino acids. CDR3 amino acids: CASSTTSWNEQFF. In nucleotides, the CDR3 is TGTGCCAGCAGCACGACTAGTTGGAATGAGCAGTTCTTC.

The chain carries TRBV7-3 and TRBJ2-1, with a possible D match to TRBD2 (5 bases). V lost 5 bases and J lost 5, with 16 bases in between. Germline V CDR1 and CDR2: SGHTA, FQGTGA. The CDR3 length is 15 residues. CDR3 loop: CASSLDRGSHNEQFF. The CDR3 DNA sequence: TGTGCCAGCAGCCTCGATCGGGGTAGCCACAATGAGCAGTTCTTC.

V usage is TRBV18 and J usage is TRBJ2-2; 8 nucleotides align to TRBD1. The CDR3 consists of 17 residues. V shed 4 bases, J shed 2 bases, and the junction held 9 bases outside the gene matches. CDR1 KGHSH and CDR2 LQKENI come from the germline V gene. The CDR3 protein is CASSLRTGQVNTGELFF. CDR3 DNA sequence: TGTGCCAGCTCACTACGTACGGGACAGGTTAACACCGGGGAGCTGTTTTTT.

The rearrangement uses TRBV11-2 and TRBJ1-5, with D maybe TRBD1 (6 bases). Germline assignment: CDR1 SGHAT and CDR2 FQNNGV. The CDR3 is 14 residues long. Trimming left V 0 bases short and J 6 bases short, with 9 bases between. The CDR3 reads CASSLEQGSQPQHF. CDR3 coding DNA: TGTGCCAGCAGCTTAGAACAGGGTAGTCAGCCCCAGCATTTT.

The rearrangement links TRBV6-5 to TRBJ1-2; TRBD1 matches 10 bases. From germline, CDR1 is MNHEY and CDR2 SVGAGI. The V segment lost 8 bases and the J segment 7 bases; nucleotides outside the gene matches: 10. The CDR3 runs to 14 residues. CDR3 amino acids: CASGLVRDRGGYTF. CDR3 nucleotides: TGTGCCAGCGGACTAGTCCGGGACAGGGGTGGCTACACCTTC.

The V gene is TRBV28, the J gene TRBJ2-5, with 10 nucleotides matching TRBD2. J was trimmed by 5 bases and V by 2 bases; bases with no gene match: 5. Per germline, CDR1 MDHEN and CDR2 SYDVKM. The CDR3 extends over 15 amino acids. The CDR3 region is CASSLGSGRSETQYF. CDR3 DNA sequence: TGTGCCAGCAGTTTAGGTAGCGGGAGGTCGGAGACCCAGTACTTC.

The chain employs TRBV7-9 and TRBJ1-1; TRBD1 might be the D (6 bases). The germline gives CDR1 SEHNR, CDR2 FQNEAQ (reference sequence). CDR3 length: 15 residues. Trimming left V 5 bases short and J 1 base short, with 14 bases between. CDR3 nucleotide sequence: TGTGCCAGCAGCGCCCCGGGACATCCGAACACTGAAGCTTTCTTT. Translation gives CASSAPGHPNTEAFF.

The rearrangement joins TRBV7-2 to TRBJ1-5; maybe TRBD1 (5 bases). CDR1 is SGHTA, CDR2 FQGNSA, per germline. Trimming left V 5 bases short and J 1 base short, with 12 bases between. The CDR3 loop spans 15 amino acids. Here the CDR3 reads CASSLSTASNQPQHF. The CDR3, as DNA: TGTGCCAGCAGCCTCTCGACAGCCAGCAATCAGCCCCAGCATTTT.

This rearrangement joins TRBV5-1 to TRBJ2-5; 7 bases are a match to TRBD1. CDR3 length: 13 amino acids. Germline trimming cut 4 bases from V and 3 bases from J; bases unmatched to any gene: 3. The germline gives CDR1 SGHRS, CDR2 YFSETQ. The CDR3 here is CASSRGTEETQYF. CDR3 nucleotide sequence: TGCGCCAGCAGCAGGGGGACAGAAGAGACCCAGTACTTC.

This clone has at least ten counts. This chain joins TRBV2 and TRBJ2-7; D is unresolved. The V end was cut by 7 bases, the J end by 1 base, with 17 bases between. In germline, CDR1 is SNHLY, CDR2 FYNNEI. The CDR3 has 15 residues. The CDR3 loop reads CASNALADLSYEQYF. The DNA for the CDR3 is TGTGCCAGCAATGCTTTGGCGGATCTTTCCTACGAGCAGTACTTC.

The genes are TRBV6-2 or TRBV6-3 and TRBJ2-3; unclear D gene. The CDR3 runs 14 residues. Germline V lookup: CDR1 MNHEY, CDR2 SVGEGT. The germline V and J ends were trimmed by 1 base and 4 bases, with 9 bases remaining between them. The CDR3 DNA sequence: TGTGCCAGCAGTTACTTCAGCGTCCCAGATACGCAGTATTTT. Translation: CASSYFSVPDTQYF.

The chain joins TRBV7-2 to TRBJ1-3; 8 positions agree with TRBD1. Germline lookup yields CDR1 SGHTA and CDR2 FQGNSA. The CDR3 runs 15 residues. Losses at the gene ends were 2 bases for V and 3 bases for J; bases not matched to a gene: 3. This chain's CDR3 is CASSLRTGSGNTIYF. CDR3 in DNA: TGTGCCAGCAGCTTAAGGACAGGGAGTGGAAACACCATATATTTT.

The V gene is TRBV6-1, the J gene TRBJ1-2; no reliable D call. This CDR3 is built from 11 residues. V lost 3 bases and J lost 7, with 6 bases in between. In germline, CDR1 is MNHNS, CDR2 SASEGT. The CDR3 sequence: CASSERGGYTF. The CDR3 region has the DNA TGTGCCAGCAGTGAGAGAGGTGGCTACACCTTC.

This sequence joins TRBV5-1 and TRBJ1-2; tentatively, D is TRBD1 (5 bases). CDR1 is SGHRS and CDR2 is YFSETQ in the germline V gene. Trimming shortened V by 4 bases and J by 7 bases, and 14 bases separated the two germline ends. The CDR3 sequence is 13 residues long. CDR3: CASSPGVASGYTF. For the CDR3, the DNA is TGCGCCAGCAGCCCGGGGGTGGCTAGTGGCTACACCTTC.

The J gene is TRBJ2-1, the V gene TRBV6-5; the match to TRBD2 covers 9 bases. Germline V gene data show CDR1 as MNHEY and CDR2 as SVGAGI. V lost 8 bases and J lost 7; bases outside the gene matches: 12. This CDR3 has 15 residues. The CDR3 here is CASSAGGTSRNEQFF. The CDR3 DNA follows: TGTGCCAGCTCTGCTGGGGGGACTAGCAGGAATGAGCAGTTCTTC.

This clone showed up just once. The J gene is TRBJ2-5, the V gene TRBV5-4; D is unclear. Per the germline V gene, CDR1 is SGHNT and CDR2 is YYREEE (reference sequence). This CDR3 has 13 amino acids. V was clipped by 2 bases and J by 1 base, with 6 bases between them. CDR3 amino acids: CASSLNSQETQYF. The CDR3 DNA follows: TGTGCCAGCAGCTTAAACAGCCAAGAGACCCAGTACTTC.

CDR3 residues: CASTSTSGGTGELFF. Here the CDR3 DNA reads TGTGCCAGCACTTCGACTAGCGGTGGCACCGGGGAGCTGTTTTTT. The chain uses TRBV6-5 and TRBJ2-2, with 9 bases that match TRBD2. V was clipped by 7 bases and J by 4 bases; unmatched bases: 7. Germline V gives CDR1 MNHEY, CDR2 SVGAGI. The CDR3 loop spans 15 amino acids.

J is TRBJ1-2 and V is TRBV5-1; TRBD1 aligns across 10 bases. With 7 bases clipped from V and 8 bases from J, the junction kept 14 bases outside the gene matches. Germline assignment: CDR1 SGHRS and CDR2 YFSETQ. The CDR3 extends over 15 amino acids. The CDR3 sequence is CASRRDRGRVRGYTF. CDR3 DNA: TGCGCCAGCCGTAGGGACAGGGGACGAGTAAGGGGCTACACCTTC. Full variable domain (missing parts from reference TRBV5-1 and TRBJ1-2): KAGVTQTPRYLIKTRGQQVTLSCSPISGHRSVSWYQQTPGQGLQFLFEYFSETQRNKGNFPGRFSGRQFSNSRSEMNVSTLELGDSALYLCASRRDRGRVRGYTFGSGTRLTVV.

The chain is built from TRBV3-1 (or the pseudogene TRBV3-2) and TRBJ2-5; 10 nucleotides align to TRBD2. The CDR3 extends over 18 amino acids. J was trimmed by 3 bases and V by 1 base; bases with no gene match: 11. Germline CDR1 LGHDT, CDR2 YNNKEL (reference sequence). The CDR3 here is CASSQVSGRTFIEETQYF. DNA for the CDR3: TGTGCCAGCAGCCAAGTTAGCGGGAGGACTTTCATAGAAGAGACCCAGTACTTC.

The sample holds a few counts of this clone. The chain couples TRBV5-1 to TRBJ2-5, with D perhaps TRBD2 (6 bases). CDR1 and CDR2 (germline): SGHRS, YFSETQ. Trimming took 3 bases from V and 5 from J, leaving 17 bases between them. This CDR3 is built from 15 residues. The CDR3 coding sequence is TGCGCCAGCAGCTGGGGGGAATTGGGCCGGGAGACCCAGTACTTC. Translated: CASSWGELGRETQYF.

The chain recombines TRBV6-5 with TRBJ2-6, with TRBD1 identical over 9 bases. V gave up 8 bases and J gave up 0 bases; unmatched junction bases: 2. Germline CDR1 is MNHEY and CDR2 is SVGAGI. The CDR3 length is 15 residues. CDR3 region: CASGTGSSGANVLTF. The CDR3 DNA reads TGTGCCAGCGGGACAGGGAGCTCTGGGGCCAACGTCCTGACTTTC.

The chain carries TRBV29-1 and TRBJ2-1; the D gene is possibly TRBD2 (5 bases). V gave up 5 bases and J gave up 2 bases, with 16 bases separating them. The CDR3 extends over 15 amino acids. From germline, CDR1 is SQVTM and CDR2 ANQGSEA. The CDR3 DNA reads as TGCAGCGTTCGGGGTAGTTCACACACCTACAATGAGCAGTTCTTC. Amino acid sequence: CSVRGSSHTYNEQFF.

In this sample, this clone turned up once. The genes are TRBV6-5 and TRBJ2-7; 9 nucleotides line up with TRBD1. This CDR3 has 13 amino acids. V lost 8 bases and J lost 2; bases outside the gene matches: 4. Germline assignment: CDR1 MNHEY and CDR2 SVGAGI. The CDR3 spells CASHRQGAYEQYF. The CDR3 nucleotides are TGTGCCAGCCACAGACAGGGGGCCTACGAGCAGTACTTC.

The genes are TRBV5-1 and TRBJ1-1, with D maybe TRBD1 (5 bases). The V and J ends lost 4 bases and 4 bases respectively, with 20 bases between them. This CDR3 comprises 16 residues. In germline, CDR1 is SGHRS, CDR2 YFSETQ. The CDR3 region has the DNA TGCGCCAGCAGCCTACGCGGAGGGGCTCGGAGCACTGAAGCTTTCTTT. Translating it yields CASSLRGGARSTEAFF.

V and J are TRBV7-9 and TRBJ2-7, with 10 nucleotides matching TRBD1. CDR3 size: 14 residues. The J segment lost 7 bases and the V segment lost 5 bases, leaving 8 bases of the junction unmatched. Per germline, CDR1 SEHNR and CDR2 FQNEAQ (reference sequence). Here the CDR3 reads CASSGTGVLREQYF. DNA for the CDR3: TGTGCCAGCAGCGGGACAGGGGTCCTTCGGGAGCAGTACTTC.

The chain couples TRBV5-4 to TRBJ2-5, with a weak D call TRBD2 (7 bases). The CDR3 length is 15 residues. Trimming took off 0 bases at V and 7 bases at J, with 16 bases between the two ends. Per germline, CDR1 SGHNT and CDR2 YYREEE (reference sequence). In DNA form, the CDR3 reads TGTGCCAGCAGCTTGGAACAGGGAGGGAATCCGACCCAGTACTTC. This codes for CASSLEQGGNPTQYF.

The chain uses TRBV12-1 and TRBJ2-7; the table's D gene call, TRBD2, was not cross checked with the DNA. TRBV12-1 is reported as a pseudogene. This CDR3 has 13 amino acids. CDR3 amino acids: CASRAGGIYEQYF. CDR3 bases: TGTGCCAGCAGGGCGGGAGGGATCTACGAGCAGTACTTC.